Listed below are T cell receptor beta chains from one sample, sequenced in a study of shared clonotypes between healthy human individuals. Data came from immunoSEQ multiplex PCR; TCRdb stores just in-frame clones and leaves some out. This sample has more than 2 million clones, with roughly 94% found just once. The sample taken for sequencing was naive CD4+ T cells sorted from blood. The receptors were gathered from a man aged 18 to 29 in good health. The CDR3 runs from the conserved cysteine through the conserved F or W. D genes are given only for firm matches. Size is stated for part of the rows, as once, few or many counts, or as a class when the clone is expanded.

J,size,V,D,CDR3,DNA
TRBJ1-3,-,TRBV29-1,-,CSVESGGGSGNTIYF,TGCAGCGTTGAATCGGGGGGCGGCTCTGGAAACACCATATATTTT
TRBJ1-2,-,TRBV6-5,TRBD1,CASSRPGQGVYGYTF,TGTGCCAGCAGCCGACCTGGACAGGGAGTCTATGGCTACACCTTC
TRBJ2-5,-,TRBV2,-,CANLGTVKGETQYF,TGTGCCAACCTCGGGACGGTGAAAGGGGAGACCCAGTACTTC
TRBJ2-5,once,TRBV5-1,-,CASSTGWETQYF,TGCGCCAGCAGCACAGGGTGGGAGACCCAGTACTTC
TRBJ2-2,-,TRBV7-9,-,CASSLWRPGDTGELFF,TGTGCCAGCAGCCTTTGGCGGCCCGGTGACACCGGGGAGCTGTTTTTT
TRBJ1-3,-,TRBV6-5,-,CASSYRGGQSGNTIYF,TGTGCCAGCAGTTACCGGGGAGGCCAATCTGGAAACACCATATATTTT
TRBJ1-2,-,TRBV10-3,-,CAIRGGGANYGYTF,TGTGCCATCAGGGGCGGGGGCGCAAACTATGGCTACACCTTC
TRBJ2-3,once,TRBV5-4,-,CASSFLAGTQYF,TGTGCCAGCAGCTTCCTAGCTGGTACGCAGTATTTT
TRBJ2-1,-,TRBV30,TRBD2,CAWSVQGTSGKFEQFF,TGTGCCTGGAGTGTACAGGGGACTAGCGGGAAGTTTGAGCAGTTCTTC
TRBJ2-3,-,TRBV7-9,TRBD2,CASSLSAGGTDTQYF,TGTGCCAGCAGCTTATCGGCGGGAGGCACAGATACGCAGTATTTT
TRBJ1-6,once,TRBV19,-,CASRNTGHDTPLHF,TGTGCCAGTAGGAATACGGGACACGACACACCCCTCCACTTT
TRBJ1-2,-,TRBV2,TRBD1,CASVQGPHGYTF,TGTGCCAGCGTACAGGGGCCTCATGGCTACACCTTC
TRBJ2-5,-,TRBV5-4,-,CASSSQAVGETQYF,TGTGCCAGCAGCTCGCAGGCTGTAGGAGAGACCCAGTACTTC
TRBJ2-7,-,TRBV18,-,CASSPKPYEQYF,TGTGCCAGCTCGCCTAAACCCTACGAGCAGTACTTC
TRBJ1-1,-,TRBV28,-,CASQAGGQNTEAFF,TGTGCCAGCCAAGCGGGGGGGCAGAACACTGAAGCTTTCTTT
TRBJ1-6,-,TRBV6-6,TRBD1,CASSRMGDRMNSPLHF,TGTGCCAGCAGTCGAATGGGGGACAGGATGAATTCACCCCTCCACTTT
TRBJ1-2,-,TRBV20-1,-,CSADSRGYTF,TGCAGTGCTGACTCCCGAGGCTACACCTTC
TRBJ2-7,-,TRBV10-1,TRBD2,CASSPWEGDPYEQYF,TGCGCCAGCAGTCCCTGGGAGGGAGACCCCTACGAGCAGTACTTC
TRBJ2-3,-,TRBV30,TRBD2,CAWSSFSGRAPDTQYF,TGTGCCTGGAGTTCTTTTAGCGGGAGGGCCCCAGATACGCAGTATTTT
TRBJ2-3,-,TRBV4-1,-,CASSQVGVVDTQYF,TGCGCCAGCAGCCAAGTCGGGGTCGTAGATACGCAGTATTTT
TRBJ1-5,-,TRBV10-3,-,CAISDIDGRNQPQHF,TGTGCCATCAGCGATATAGACGGACGCAATCAGCCCCAGCATTTT
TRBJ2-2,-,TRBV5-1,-,CASSLGVANTGELFF,TGCGCCAGCAGCTTGGGGGTCGCAAACACCGGGGAGCTGTTTTTT
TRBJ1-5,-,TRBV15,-,CATSGRLNQPQHF,TGTGCCACCAGCGGCAGGTTAAATCAGCCCCAGCATTTT
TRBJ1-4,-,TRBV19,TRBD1,CASSRTPGTGDEKLFF,TGTGCCAGTAGTAGGACCCCCGGGACAGGGGATGAAAAACTGTTTTTT
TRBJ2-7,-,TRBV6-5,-,CASSASGRSYF,TGTGCCAGCAGTGCGTCGGGACGGTCCTACTTC
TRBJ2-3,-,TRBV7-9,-,CASSPKGGTDTQYF,TGTGCCAGCAGCCCTAAGGGGGGCACAGATACGCAGTATTTT
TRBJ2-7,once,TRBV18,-,CASSPSPQTRGNHLIYEQYF,TGTGCCAGCTCACCATCCCCGCAGACTAGAGGGAATCATTTAATCTACGAGCAGTACTTC
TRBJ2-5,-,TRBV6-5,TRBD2,CASSYGTSGGQETQYF,TGTGCCAGCAGTTACGGGACTAGCGGGGGCCAAGAGACCCAGTACTTC
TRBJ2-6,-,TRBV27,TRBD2,CASREAGANVLTF,TGTGCCAGCCGGGAGGCCGGGGCCAACGTCCTGACTTTC
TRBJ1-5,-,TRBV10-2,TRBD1,CASRPQGVSNQPQHF,TGCGCCAGCAGACCGCAGGGGGTAAGCAATCAGCCCCAGCATTTT
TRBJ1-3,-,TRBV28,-,CASIRGVRAFSGNTIYF,TGTGCCAGCATTAGAGGGGTTCGGGCTTTCTCTGGAAACACCATATATTTT
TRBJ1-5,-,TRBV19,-,CASTRVFSNQPQHF,TGTGCCAGTACTAGGGTATTTTCCAATCAGCCCCAGCATTTT
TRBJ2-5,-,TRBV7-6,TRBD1,CASSFTRGRETQYF,TGTGCCAGCAGCTTCACCAGGGGGCGGGAGACCCAGTACTTC
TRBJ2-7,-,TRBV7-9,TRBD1,CASSLVTGGLEQYF,TGTGCCAGCAGCTTAGTGACAGGGGGACTCGAGCAGTACTTC
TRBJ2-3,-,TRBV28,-,CASSFFSGSFSTDTQYF,TGTGCCAGCAGTTTCTTTAGCGGAAGTTTTAGCACAGATACGCAGTATTTT
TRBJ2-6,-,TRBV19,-,CASSILGSGANVLTF,TGTGCCAGTAGTATTTTGGGCTCTGGGGCCAACGTCCTGACTTTC
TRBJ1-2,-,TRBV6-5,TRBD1,CASTDTGVGGYTF,TGTGCCAGCACCGATACAGGGGTAGGCGGCTACACCTTC
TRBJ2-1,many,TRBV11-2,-,CASSTTDRMTQFF,TGTGCCAGCAGCACCACCGACAGAATGACGCAGTTCTTC
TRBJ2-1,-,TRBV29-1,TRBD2,CSVSPLAGGPNEQFF,TGCAGCGTTTCCCCCCTAGCGGGGGGGCCAAATGAGCAGTTCTTC
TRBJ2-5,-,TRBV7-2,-,CASSPGGGQETQYF,TGTGCCAGCAGCCCCGGAGGGGGCCAAGAGACCCAGTACTTC
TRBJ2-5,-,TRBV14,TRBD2,CASSPRLAETQYF,TGTGCCAGCAGCCCGCGACTAGCCGAGACCCAGTACTTC
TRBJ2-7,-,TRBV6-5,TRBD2,CASSYQRDSVGQYF,TGTGCCAGCAGTTACCAGCGGGATAGTGTCGGGCAGTACTTC
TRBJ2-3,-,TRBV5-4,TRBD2,CASSLEGSGTDTQYF,TGTGCCAGCAGCTTGGAAGGTAGCGGGACAGATACGCAGTATTTT
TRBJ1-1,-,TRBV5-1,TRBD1,CASTRTGDMNTEAFF,TGCGCCAGCACCCGGACAGGGGACATGAACACTGAAGCTTTCTTT
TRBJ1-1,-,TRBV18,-,CASSPRDSNTEAFF,TGTGCCAGCTCACCGAGGGACTCGAACACTGAAGCTTTCTTT
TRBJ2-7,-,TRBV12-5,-,CASGLGTIGLEQYF,TGTGCTAGTGGTTTGGGGACAATCGGTCTCGAGCAGTACTTC